This TCR beta chain was identified in a study of blood T cell repertoires in COVID-19. Study summary: The United States, Italy and Spain were the sources of the acute and convalescent COVID-19 samples. PBMCs, B-cell-depleted T cells, or T cells were the source of the cDNA or gDNA that made up the material.

Per the original methods: Amplification with reference gene primers provided the estimates of nucleated cell counts. The method was immunoSEQ multiplex PCR; TCRdb's version includes in-frame clones alone and lacks a portion of them. V, J and clone size are those of that table, while D and trimming were read from the DNA. Of approximately 52,000 clones in the sample, roughly 90% were seen once. This clone was seen once. Trimming removed 0 bases from V and 2 bases from J, with 10 bases in between. The CDR3 sequence is 15 residues long. Germline V gene data show CDR1 as KGHSY and CDR2 as FQNENV. The clonotype was recovered from a human donor with active COVID-19. The donor label of this sample is uncertain. The rearrangement links TRBV16 to TRBJ1-1; no clear D gene. Sequencing input: peripheral blood. DNA for the CDR3: TGTGCCAGCAGCCAATCGCTCGCGCCCAACACTGAAGCTTTCTTT. This gives the protein CASSQSLAPNTEAFF.